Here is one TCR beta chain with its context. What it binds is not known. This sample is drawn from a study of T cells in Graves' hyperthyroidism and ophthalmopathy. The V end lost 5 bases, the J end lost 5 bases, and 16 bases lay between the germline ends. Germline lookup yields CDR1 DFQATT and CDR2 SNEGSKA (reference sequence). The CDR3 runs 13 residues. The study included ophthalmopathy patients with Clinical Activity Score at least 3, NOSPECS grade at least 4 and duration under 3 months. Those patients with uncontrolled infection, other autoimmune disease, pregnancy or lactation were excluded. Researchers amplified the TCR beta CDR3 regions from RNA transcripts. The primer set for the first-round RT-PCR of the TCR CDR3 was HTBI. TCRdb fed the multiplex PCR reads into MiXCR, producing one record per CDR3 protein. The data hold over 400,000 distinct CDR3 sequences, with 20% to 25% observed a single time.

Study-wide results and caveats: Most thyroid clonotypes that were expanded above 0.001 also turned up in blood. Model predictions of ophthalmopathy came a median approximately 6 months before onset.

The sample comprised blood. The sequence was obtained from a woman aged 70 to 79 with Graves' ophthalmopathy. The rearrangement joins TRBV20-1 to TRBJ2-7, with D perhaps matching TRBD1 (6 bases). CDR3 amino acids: CSALRQVDDEQYF. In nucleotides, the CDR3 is TGCAGTGCTCTTAGACAGGTTGACGACGAGCAGTACTTC.